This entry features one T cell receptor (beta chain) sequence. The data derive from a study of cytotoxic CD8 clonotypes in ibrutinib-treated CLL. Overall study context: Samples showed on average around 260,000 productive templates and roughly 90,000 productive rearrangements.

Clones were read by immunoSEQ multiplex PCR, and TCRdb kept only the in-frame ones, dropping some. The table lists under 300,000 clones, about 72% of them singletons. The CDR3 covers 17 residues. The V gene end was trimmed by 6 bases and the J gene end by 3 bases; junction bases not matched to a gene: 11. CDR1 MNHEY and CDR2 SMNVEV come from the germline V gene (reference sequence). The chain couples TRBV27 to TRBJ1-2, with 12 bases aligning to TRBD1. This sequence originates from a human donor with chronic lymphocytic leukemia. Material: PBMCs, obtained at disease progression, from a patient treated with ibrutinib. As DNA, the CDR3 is TGTGCCAGCAGGGCGGGGACAGGGGGCGCCTACTACTATGGCTACACCTTC. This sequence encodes CASRAGTGGAYYYGYTF.